The 28 T cell receptor beta chains listed next were all sequenced from one sample in a study of monozygotic twins with inflammatory bowel disease (dated by TCRdb to about 2019). Library generation was performed with 5' RACE. The listed sequencing device is Illumina HiSeq 2500. TCRdb reprocessed the sequencing reads and holds a single record per CDR3 protein sequence, with no DNA. The sample table gives approximately 150,000 distinct CDR3 sequences. The top ten hold roughly 2.4% of the sample. Sequences were obtained from blood. The receptors stem from a human donor with ulcerative colitis or Crohn's disease, or a healthy co-twin of an affected twin (not recorded which).

J is TRBJ1-4 and V is TRBV6-2 or TRBV6-3; the TCRdb call, TRBD1, lacks DNA for checking. Looked up from germline, CDR1 is MNHEY and CDR2 is SVGEGT. The CDR3 runs 15 residues. CDR3 sequence reads: CASTPGRRDDEKLFF.

The chain is built from TRBV12-3 or TRBV12-4 and TRBJ2-3. The CDR3 length is 14 residues. CDR3 loop: CASRRTGSTDTQYF.

The chain recombines TRBV12-3 or TRBV12-4 with TRBJ1-1. The length of the CDR3 is 12 residues. The CDR3 region is CASRPGGTEAFF.

V is TRBV4-3 and J is TRBJ2-1; the TCRdb call, TRBD2, lacks DNA for checking. CDR3 length: 15 residues. Germline V gene sequence: CDR1 LGHNA, CDR2 YSLEER. CDR3 in amino acids: CACSQGAAGGKEQFF.

The CDR3 loop reads CASSLGGEPFNEQFF. The chain uses TRBV5-1 and TRBJ2-1. This CDR3 comprises 15 residues. Germline V gives CDR1 SGHRS, CDR2 YFSETQ.

The chain is built from TRBV9 and TRBJ2-2; TCRdb designates TRBD1, a call that cannot be tested without DNA. The germline V gene encodes CDR1 SGDLS and CDR2 YYNGEE. The CDR3 runs to 15 residues. This CDR3 reads CASSPRTGPTGELFF.

The chain joins TRBV18 to TRBJ2-2. In germline, CDR1 is KGHSH, CDR2 LQKENI. This CDR3 spans 13 amino acids. CDR3 sequence reads: CASSPVSTGELFF.

The chain uses TRBV12-3 or TRBV12-4 and TRBJ1-6. CDR3 size: 12 residues. CDR3 amino acids: CASSWVNSPLHF.

V and J are TRBV7-2 and TRBJ1-1. CDR1 and CDR2 (germline): SGHTA, FQGNSA. The CDR3 consists of 15 residues. The chain's CDR3 is CASSLAHPVNTEAFF.

The chain has TRBV10-3 and TRBJ2-3. The germline gives CDR1 ENHRY, CDR2 SYGVKD. CDR3 length equals 13 residues. The CDR3 reads CAISETSTDTQYF.

The chain employs TRBV28 and TRBJ2-1; TCRdb names TRBD1, which stays unverified in the absence of DNA. The CDR3 loop spans 13 amino acids. Germline V gene lookup returns CDR1 MDHEN and CDR2 SYDVKM. The CDR3 loop is CASIRTANNEQFF.

The J gene is TRBJ1-6, the V gene TRBV5-1; TCRdb gives TRBD1 as the D gene, but with no DNA this cannot be confirmed. Germline loops: CDR1 SGHRS, CDR2 YFSETQ. There are 16 residues in the CDR3. This CDR3 reads CASSLAGVQYNSPLHF. Supplemented by reference TRBV5-1 and TRBJ1-6, the full variable domain reads KAGVTQTPRYLIKTRGQQVTLSCSPISGHRSVSWYQQTPGQGLQFLFEYFSETQRNKGNFPGRFSGRQFSNSRSEMNVSTLELGDSALYLCASSLAGVQYNSPLHFGNGTRLTVT.

This rearrangement joins TRBV12-3 or TRBV12-4 to TRBJ2-1; TCRdb lists TRBD1, though no DNA is available to test this call. This CDR3 has 15 amino acids. The CDR3 protein is CASSKDREVYNEQFF.

The chain carries TRBV20-1 and TRBJ2-1; TCRdb's D call of TRBD2 is untestable without DNA. The germline gives CDR1 DFQATT, CDR2 SNEGSKA (reference sequence). The CDR3 extends over 13 amino acids. The CDR3: CRATSGRGNEQFF.

This chain links TRBV28 with TRBJ2-7. Germline V lookup: CDR1 MDHEN, CDR2 SYDVKM. The CDR3 spans 12 residues. This CDR3 reads CASSFAAYEQYF.

This chain uses TRBV5-1 with TRBJ1-1; TCRdb designates TRBD1, a call that cannot be tested without DNA. The germline CDR1 and CDR2 sequences are SGHRS and YFSETQ. This CDR3 spans 15 amino acids. This chain's CDR3 is CASSWEEGRNTEAFF.

V usage is TRBV12-3 or TRBV12-4 and J usage is TRBJ2-2; checking the TCRdb D call of TRBD2 is not possible without DNA. This CDR3 comprises 15 residues. The CDR3: CASSTTRRFTGELFF.

The chain combines TRBV5-1 with TRBJ2-1; TCRdb indicates TRBD2, and absent DNA this call remains unverified. Looked up from germline, CDR1 is SGHRS and CDR2 is YFSETQ. This CDR3 comprises 18 residues. CDR3 sequence reads: CASSLWGLSGAAGDEQFF.

J is TRBJ1-2 and V is TRBV6-1. The CDR3 has 15 residues. CDR1 MNHNS and CDR2 SASEGT come from the germline V gene. The CDR3 is CASSFGGRSNYGYTF.

The chain joins TRBV5-5 to TRBJ2-5; the TCRdb D gene call, TRBD2, has no DNA to confirm it. The germline gives CDR1 SGHKS, CDR2 YYEKEE (reference sequence). CDR3 size: 15 residues. The CDR3 loop reads CASSLEGTSALTQYF.

The rearrangement links TRBV20-1 to TRBJ1-2; TCRdb gives TRBD1 as the D gene, but with no DNA this cannot be confirmed. The V gene's germline CDR1 is DFQATT and CDR2 SNEGSKA (reference sequence). The CDR3 length is 14 residues. CDR3 residues: CSASRGQVVYGYTF.

V usage is TRBV6-1 and J usage is TRBJ2-2; the D call from TCRdb, TRBD1, cannot be confirmed without DNA. The CDR3 sequence is 16 residues long. Germline V gives CDR1 MNHNS, CDR2 SASEGT. This CDR3 reads CASSPPGGGGTGELFF.

V gene TRBV24-1 combines with J gene TRBJ1-1; the TCRdb D gene call, TRBD1, has no DNA to confirm it. The germline V gene encodes CDR1 KGHDR and CDR2 SFDVKD. The CDR3 totals 12 residues. CDR3 sequence: CATSQQGNEAFF.

The V and J genes are TRBV6-2 or TRBV6-3 and TRBJ2-1; TCRdb outputs TRBD2, but without DNA this stays unchecked. CDR3 length equals 16 residues. Germline CDR1 reads MNHEY; CDR2 reads SVGEGT. This CDR3 reads CASSSISGGTYNEQFF.

The chain carries TRBV29-1 and TRBJ2-7. The CDR3 is 16 residues long. CDR1 and CDR2 from the germline V gene are SQVTM and ANQGSEA. CDR3 region: CSVEDPTSTKGYEQYF.

The CDR3 region is CASSPGTGGTEAFF. The chain has TRBV12-3 or TRBV12-4 and TRBJ1-1; TCRdb proposes TRBD1, but this gene call is untestable without DNA. This CDR3 contains 14 residues.

The V and J genes are TRBV12-3 or TRBV12-4 and TRBJ1-5; with no DNA, the TCRdb D assignment of TRBD1 cannot be verified. The CDR3 contains 15 residues. The CDR3 region is CASSRQPDSNQPQHF.

The V call is TRBV21-1, the J call TRBJ2-1; TCRdb calls TRBD2, which cannot be checked without DNA. TRBV21-1 corresponds to a pseudogene. This CDR3 contains 16 residues. The CDR3 loop reads CASSGGTSGRDNEQFF.